This TCR beta chain was recorded in a study of T-cell memory formation after mild COVID-19 (dated by TCRdb to about 2021). In the study overall: TCR sequence clusters from the two donors were largely donor specific. T-cell clones expanding and contracting after mild COVID-19 in a couple of donors were tracked by longitudinal TCRalpha and TCRbeta repertoire sequencing. The cohort was made up of two young adult volunteers, one female and one male, who were previously healthy. The paper as a whole reports these results and caveats: SARS-CoV-2 specificity of the second-wave clones peaking on day 37 was not confirmed. The study included only two mild cases, and larger cohorts that include severe cases with pre-infection samples were judged to be necessary. Clones contracting from day 15 to 85 had balanced CD4/CD8 phenotypes, while a second wave expanding from day 15 to 37 was biased towards CD4+. The detection of some responding clones in pre-infection memory suggests that pre-existing cross-reactive memory T cells joined the SARS-CoV-2 response. Contracting CD4+ clones turned up mainly in the CM and EM memory subsets, whereas EMRA was where CD8+ clones were enriched.

This clonotype was counted between two and nine times. What this receptor recognizes is not known. Nothing much larger sits one base from this clone, and base qualities are not available. Ficoll-Paque density gradient centrifugation was the method used to isolate PBMCs. From a lookup of the germline V gene, CDR1 and CDR2 are SGHTA and FQGNSA. The germline V and J ends show losses of 6 bases and 0 bases respectively, and no gene match explains 2 bases of the junction. The CDR3 runs 16 amino acids, cysteine and phenylalanine included. The entry retains the CDR3 DNA only, 48 bases that are in frame from base 1. Instrument used: Illumina NovaSeq 6000. cDNA libraries for TCRalpha and TCRbeta were prepared by 5'RACE using constant-segment primers, with sample barcodes and unique molecular identifiers added. RNA was extracted from every sample with Trizol reagent. The libraries were amplified in two PCR steps, and the second step added a second sample barcode and Illumina TruSeq adapters. Sequencing of libraries was performed on an Illumina NovaSeq with 2 x 150 bp paired-end reads. Under the source paper's analysis protocol: With migec v1.2.7, reads were demultiplexed and then collapsed into UMI-guided consensus sequences. Using mixcr v2.1.11, the UMI consensuses were aligned to TRA and TRB V and J templates and assembled into clonotypes. A clonotype was counted as expanded or contracted only when both edgeR and NoisET called the clonotype significant, with the noise models trained on biological replicates. For edgeR calls, the thresholds were a false discovery rate-adjusted p below 0.01 and a log2 fold-change of 1. As an exploratory analysis of dynamics, PCA with hierarchical clustering was applied to max-normalized trajectories of the 1000 most abundant clonotypes. Separately sequenced CD4+ and CD8+ repertoires were used to assign a CD4 or CD8 phenotype to each responding clone. TCRdb took the public reads, trimmed them with fastp at Q25, ran MiXCR for clone calling and kept in-frame beta chains. Each entry merges the rows of one CDR3 protein and shows their most common DNA and genes. What appears here as the V and J calls and clone size reflects TCRdb's work, not the paper's. The sample records 350,000 to 400,000 distinct CDR3 sequences, roughly 20% of which are singletons. The ten largest clones represent approximately 12% of the sample.

The rearranged segments are TRBV7-2 and TRBJ2-3; TRBD2 lines up with 14 middle nucleotides. The TCR comes from an adult woman who had mild COVID-19 (a few samples of this study predate the infection). The sample titles of this study are shuffled in the database, so cell type and time point are left out; the donor was told from shared clones. Sequenced: PBMCs or a T cell subset sorted from them (not recorded which). The DNA is TGTGCCAGCAGGAGACTAGCGGGAGGGAGCACAGATACGCAGTATTTT. Its product reads: CASRRLAGGSTDTQYF.